The present TCR beta chain was sequenced within a study of T cells after yellow fever vaccination. Study-level results: Just a small share of clonotypes turned up in the CD4 compartment as well as the CD8 compartment.

By 5'RACE template switching, TCR cDNA was produced, with a universal primer site and UMIs added in the process. TCRdb re-analysed the 5' RACE reads in MiXCR, keeping a single row per CDR3 protein. The data contain over 35,000 distinct CDR3 sequences, 5% to 8% of them singletons. This clonotype was seen ten or more times. Germline trimming cut 4 bases from V and 5 bases from J; bases unmatched to any gene: 7. Germline loops: CDR1 DFQATT, CDR2 SNEGSKA (reference sequence). The CDR3 runs 13 residues. The material sequenced was PBMCs, either bulk or a sorted T-cell subset (CD4+, CD8+, memory, or dextramer-sorted; not recorded which), taken 45 days after the yellow fever booster vaccination. V is TRBV20-1 and J is TRBJ2-5, with TRBD2 identical over 7 bases. This clonotype was sampled from a man in his thirties or forties who received the YFV17D yellow fever vaccine. This chain's CDR3 is CSAIAGWAETQYF. For the CDR3, the DNA is TGCAGTGCTATAGCGGGTTGGGCGGAGACCCAGTACTTC.